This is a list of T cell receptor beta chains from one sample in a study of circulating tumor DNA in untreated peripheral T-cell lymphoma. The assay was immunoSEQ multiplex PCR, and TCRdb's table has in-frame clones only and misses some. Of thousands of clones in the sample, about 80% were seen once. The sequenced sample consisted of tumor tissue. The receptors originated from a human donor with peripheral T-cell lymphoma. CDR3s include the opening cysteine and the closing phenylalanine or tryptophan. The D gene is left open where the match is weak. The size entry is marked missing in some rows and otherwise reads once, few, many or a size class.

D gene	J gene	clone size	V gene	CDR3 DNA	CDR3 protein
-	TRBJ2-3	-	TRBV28	TGTGCCAGCAGTCTTCCCCCAAGAGTGCGGAGCACAGATACGCAGTATTTT	CASSLPPRVRSTDTQYF
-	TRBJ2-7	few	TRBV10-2	TGCGCCAGCAGTGAGGATGGCGCGCCGGGAGAGCAGTACTTC	CASSEDGAPGEQYF
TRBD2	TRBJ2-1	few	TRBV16	TGTGCCAGCAGCCAATCGGTGGCTAGCGGCCCCACGGAAAATGAGCAGTTCTTC	CASSQSVASGPTENEQFF
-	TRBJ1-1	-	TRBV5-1	TGCGCCAGCAGTCCTATCACGGGATACGTATCAGGAGCTTTCTTT	CASSPITGYVSGAFF
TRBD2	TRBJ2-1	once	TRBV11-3	TGTGCCAGCAGCTTGATGTCTAGCGGGAGCAATGAGCAGTTCTTC	CASSLMSSGSNEQFF
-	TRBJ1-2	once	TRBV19	TGTGCCAGTAGTCCTTGGGCCCAGATCTATGGCTACACCTTC	CASSPWAQIYGYTF
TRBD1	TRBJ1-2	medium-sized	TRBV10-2	TGCGCCAGCAGTGACGGCAGGGGGTACTATGGCTACACCTTC	CASSDGRGYYGYTF
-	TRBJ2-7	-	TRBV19	TGTGCCAGTAGTATAGTTGGGACTCGAGGGTACTACGAGCAGTACTTC	CASSIVGTRGYYEQYF
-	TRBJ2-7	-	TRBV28	TGTGCCAGCAGTTTTCATTTGGGCACTTCCTACGAGCAGTACTTC	CASSFHLGTSYEQYF
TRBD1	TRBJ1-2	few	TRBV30	TGTGCCTGGAGTGTTAGAGGCAGGGGGAACTATGGCTACACCTTC	CAWSVRGRGNYGYTF
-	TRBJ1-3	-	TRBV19	TGTGCCAGCGATGGGTTCTCTGGAAACACCATATATTTT	CASDGFSGNTIYF
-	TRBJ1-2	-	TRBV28	TGTGCCAGCAGTTCGACCCTTCAGGGGTCGGGCTACACCTTC	CASSSTLQGSGYTF
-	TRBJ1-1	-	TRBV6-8	TGTGCCAGCAGTTCCTCCCGGGGGGGCGCGACTGAAGCTTTCTTT	CASSSSRGGATEAFF
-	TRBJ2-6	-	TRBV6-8	TGTGCCAGCAGCCCGCAGACAGGAAACTCTGGGGCCAACGTCCTGACTTTC	CASSPQTGNSGANVLTF
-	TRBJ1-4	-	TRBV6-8	TGTGCCAGCAGAAGGGCCCCGAAAGGGGAAAAACTGTTTTTT	CASRRAPKGEKLFF
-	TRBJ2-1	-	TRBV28	TGTGCCAGCAGTTCCCCTGCCAATCCCTACAATGAGCAGTTCTTC	CASSSPANPYNEQFF
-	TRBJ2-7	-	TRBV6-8	TGTGCCAGCAGCGAACCTAACCGCGAGCAGTACTTC	CASSEPNREQYF
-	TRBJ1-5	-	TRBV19	TGTGCCAGTAGCCCCACCCAAATTCAGCCCCAGCATTTT	CASSPTQIQPQHF
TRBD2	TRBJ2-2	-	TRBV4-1	TGCGCCAGCAGCCCTAGCGGCTCTCAGAACACCGGGGAGCTGTTTTTT	CASSPSGSQNTGELFF
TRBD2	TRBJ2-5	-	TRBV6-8	TGTGCCAGCAGTTTTAGCGGGAGCGGGGAGGAGACCCAGTACTTC	CASSFSGSGEETQYF
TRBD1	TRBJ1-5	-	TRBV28	TGTGCCAGCAGAACAGGGGGAGGCAATCAGCCCCAGCATTTT	CASRTGGGNQPQHF
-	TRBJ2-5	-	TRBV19	TGTGCCACCAAGGGGGGGGGCCCCAAGGCCCAGTACTTC	CATKGGGPKAQYF
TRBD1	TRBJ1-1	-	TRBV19	TGTGCCAGTAGTATCAGGGGGCTCGCCACTGAAGCTTTCTTT	CASSIRGLATEAFF
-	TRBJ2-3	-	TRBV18	TGTGCCAGCTCACCAGGGGAGAGAGATACGCAGTATTTT	CASSPGERDTQYF
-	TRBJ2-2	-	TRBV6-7	TGTGCCAGCAGTACGGACGGAACCGGGGAGCTGTTTTTT	CASSTDGTGELFF
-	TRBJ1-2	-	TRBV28	TGTGCCAGCAGTTTAGCAGGGCATGGTGGCTACACCTTC	CASSLAGHGGYTF
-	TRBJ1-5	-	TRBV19	TGTGCCAGTAGAGTCCCCCAAAGTAATCAGCCCCAGCATTTT	CASRVPQSNQPQHF
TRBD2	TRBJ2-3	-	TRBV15	TGTGCCACCAGCAGCGGGACTAGCGGGAGTTTGGTTACGCAGTATTTT	CATSSGTSGSLVTQYF
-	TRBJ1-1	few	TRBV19	TGTGCCAGTATATATGAGGGCAGGACTGAAGCTTTCTTT	CASIYEGRTEAFF
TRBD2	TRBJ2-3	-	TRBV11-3	TGTGCCAGCACCCCTAGCGGGAGCCCCGGCACAGATACGCAGTATTTT	CASTPSGSPGTDTQYF
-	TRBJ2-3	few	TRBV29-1	TGCAGCTTAAGGGGGTTAGGGGCCGGAGATACGCAGTATTTT	CSLRGLGAGDTQYF
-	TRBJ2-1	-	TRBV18	TGTGCCAGCTCACCATATGATTCAGCCTCCTACAATGAGCAGTTCTTC	CASSPYDSASYNEQFF
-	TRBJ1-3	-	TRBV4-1	TGCGCCAGCAGGTATAGTGAGGACAGCCCGGATCTCAGCTCTGGAAACACCATATATTTT	CASRYSEDSPDLSSGNTIYF
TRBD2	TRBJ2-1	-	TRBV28	TGTGCCACCGAGAGCGGGAGCGGAACCTACAATGAGCAGTTCTTC	CATESGSGTYNEQFF
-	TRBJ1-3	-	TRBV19	TGTGCCAGTAGCGTGACGGAGGCTGGAAACACCATATATTTT	CASSVTEAGNTIYF
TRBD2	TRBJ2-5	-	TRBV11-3	TGTGCCAGCAGCTCCCTCGTTGGACTAGCGGGGTCGTACCAAGAGACCCAGTACTTC	CASSSLVGLAGSYQETQYF
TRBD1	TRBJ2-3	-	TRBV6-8	TGTGCCAGCAGCCCGACAGGGCCACTCGTCACAGATACGCAGTATTTT	CASSPTGPLVTDTQYF
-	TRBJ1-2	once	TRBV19	TGTGCCAGTACCGAGGACAGAAAGGGTGGCTACACCTTC	CASTEDRKGGYTF
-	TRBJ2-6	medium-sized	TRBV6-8	TGTGCCAGCAGAGAGAGGGGAAGCTCTGGGGCCAACGTCCTGACTTTC	CASRERGSSGANVLTF
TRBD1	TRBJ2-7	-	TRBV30	TGTGCCTGGGGACAGGGGACGGGGGAGCAGTACTTC	CAWGQGTGEQYF
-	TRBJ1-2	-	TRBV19	TGTGCCAGTAGTATTGGTCGTTATGGCTACACCTTC	CASSIGRYGYTF
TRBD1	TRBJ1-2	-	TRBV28	TGTGCCAGCAGTCCCACAGGGGGCTCAGGCTATGGCTACACCTTC	CASSPTGGSGYGYTF
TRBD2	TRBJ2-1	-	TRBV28	TGTGCCAGCAGTTCGTATAGCGGGAGGCGGGATGAGCAGTTCTTC	CASSSYSGRRDEQFF
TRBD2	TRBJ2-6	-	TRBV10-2	TGCGCCAGCAGCCGGGCTAGCGGGAAGACCCCGGGGTCTGGGGCCAACGTCCTGACTTTC	CASSRASGKTPGSGANVLTF
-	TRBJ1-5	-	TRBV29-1	TGCAGCGCCACATCGGAGCCCGGACTAAATCAGCCCCAGCATTTT	CSATSEPGLNQPQHF
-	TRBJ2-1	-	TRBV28	TGTGCCAGCAGACAACCGGGACCCTCCTTGCATGGGCAGTTCTTC	CASRQPGPSLHGQFF
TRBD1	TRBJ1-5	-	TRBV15	TGTGCCACCAGCGGACAGGGAAGCCGCCAGCCCCAGCATTTT	CATSGQGSRQPQHF
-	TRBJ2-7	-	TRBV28	TGTGCCAGCAGTTTAACGGGATCGGGGGGCTCTGTGGACGAGCAGTACTTC	CASSLTGSGGSVDEQYF